A selection of T cell receptor beta chains follows, all from one sample in a study of metastatic and nonmetastatic thyroid tumors. Using MiXCR, TCRdb reanalyzed the PCR reads. The repertoire holds about 33,000 clones, with over 15% as singletons. Sequences were obtained from blood. The source is a female donor with papillary thyroid cancer or a benign thyroid nodule (not recorded which). Some clones in this sample may be carry-over from other donors' samples. Each CDR3 is given with its conserved first and last residue. The D gene is left open where the match is weak. Not every row has a clone size; where given, it reads once, few, many or a size class.

D: TRBD2
V: TRBV12-5
size: many
J: TRBJ2-5
CDR3: CASGGRGSETQYF
DNA: TGTGCTAGTGGGGGGCGGGGGTCGGAGACCCAGTACTTC

D: -
V: TRBV7-9
size: many
J: TRBJ1-5
CDR3: CASSLGGPDQPQHF
DNA: TGTGCCAGCAGCTTAGGGGGGCCCGATCAGCCCCAGCATTTT

D: -
V: TRBV20-1
size: many
J: TRBJ1-2
CDR3: CSAREEYNSFGYTF
DNA: TGCAGTGCTAGAGAGGAGTACAACTCATTTGGCTACACCTTC

D: -
V: TRBV7-9
size: many
J: TRBJ2-7
CDR3: CASSFQGLAIEQYF
DNA: TGTGCCAGCAGCTTCCAAGGACTGGCTATCGAGCAGTACTTC

D: -
V: TRBV11-2
size: many
J: TRBJ1-1
CDR3: CASSFSLGTEAFF
DNA: TGTGCCAGCAGCTTCTCTCTAGGAACTGAAGCTTTCTTT

D: TRBD1
V: TRBV6-5
size: few
J: TRBJ1-1
CDR3: CASSYDRDTEAFF
DNA: TGTGCCAGCAGTTACGACAGGGATACTGAAGCTTTCTTT

D: TRBD1
V: TRBV10-3
size: -
J: TRBJ1-3
CDR3: CAGSGTGAVNTIYF
DNA: TGTGCCGGCTCCGGGACAGGGGCTGTGAATACCATATATTTT

D: -
V: TRBV18
size: -
J: TRBJ1-2
CDR3: CASSPQQGGYGYTF
DNA: TGTGCCAGCTCACCTCAACAGGGTGGCTATGGCTACACCTTC

D: TRBD1
V: TRBV5-5
size: many
J: TRBJ1-4
CDR3: CASSPMTGTNEKLFF
DNA: TGTGCCAGCAGCCCGATGACAGGGACTAATGAAAAACTGTTTTTT

D: -
V: TRBV6-2/TRBV6-3
size: many
J: TRBJ2-6
CDR3: CASSQDSSGANVLTF
DNA: TGTGCCAGCAGTCAAGACAGCTCTGGGGCCAACGTCCTGACTTTC

D: -
V: TRBV5-1
size: many
J: TRBJ1-2
CDR3: CASSLSTSNYGYTF
DNA: TGCGCCAGCAGCTTGTCGACATCTAACTATGGCTACACCTTC

D: TRBD1
V: TRBV4-1
size: many
J: TRBJ1-1
CDR3: CASSYIQGAEAFF
DNA: TGCGCCAGCAGCTACATACAGGGGGCTGAAGCTTTCTTT

D: -
V: TRBV7-2
size: many
J: TRBJ1-1
CDR3: CASSLYTEAFF
DNA: TGTGCCAGCAGCCTTTACACTGAAGCTTTCTTT

D: -
V: TRBV11-2
size: many
J: TRBJ1-2
CDR3: CASSLGPPHDNYGYTF
DNA: TGTGCCAGCAGCTTAGGCCCGCCACACGATAACTATGGCTACACCTTC

D: TRBD1
V: TRBV28
size: few
J: TRBJ1-2
CDR3: CASGTGVGYTF
DNA: TGTGCCAGCGGCACAGGGGTTGGCTACACCTTC

D: -
V: TRBV6-1
size: -
J: TRBJ2-5
CDR3: CANSECLGETQYF
DNA: TGTGCCAACAGTGAATGTTTGGGGGAGACCCAGTACTTC

D: TRBD1
V: TRBV19
size: many
J: TRBJ1-2
CDR3: CASNHNRGRNYGYTF
DNA: TGTGCCAGTAACCATAACAGGGGGCGGAACTATGGCTACACCTTC

D: -
V: TRBV27
size: many
J: TRBJ1-5
CDR3: CASSFEGHQPQHF
DNA: TGTGCCAGCAGTTTTGAGGGGCATCAGCCCCAGCATTTT

D: TRBD1
V: TRBV12-3/TRBV12-4
size: -
J: TRBJ1-1
CDR3: CASSLLGQGRTEAFF
DNA: TGTGCCAGCAGTCTACTGGGACAGGGTAGGACTGAAGCTTTCTTT

D: -
V: TRBV6-1
size: many
J: TRBJ2-1
CDR3: CASSQGSGAYNEQFF
DNA: TGTGCCAGCAGTCAGGGATCGGGGGCCTACAATGAGCAGTTCTTC

D: -
V: TRBV14
size: many
J: TRBJ2-1
CDR3: CATSSLGLNEQFF
DNA: TGTGCCACCAGCTCCCTGGGACTCAATGAGCAGTTCTTC

D: -
V: TRBV5-1
size: -
J: TRBJ2-3
CDR3: CATKLGPHTDTQYF
DNA: TGCGCCACGAAATTAGGACCCCACACAGATACGCAGTATTTT

D: TRBD1
V: TRBV24-1
size: many
J: TRBJ2-1
CDR3: CATSDPNGGTGRNEQFF
DNA: TGTGCCACCAGTGACCCAAACGGGGGGACAGGGCGCAATGAGCAGTTCTTC

D: TRBD2
V: TRBV18
size: many
J: TRBJ2-1
CDR3: CASSPASNREGEQFF
DNA: TGTGCCAGCTCTCCGGCTAGTAATAGGGAGGGTGAGCAGTTCTTC

D: -
V: TRBV11-2
size: -
J: TRBJ2-7
CDR3: CASSLSPGGYEQYF
DNA: TGTGCCAGCAGCTTATCACCCGGGGGCTACGAGCAGTACTTC

D: -
V: TRBV5-1
size: many
J: TRBJ2-7
CDR3: CASSLGGFFYEQYF
DNA: TGCGCCAGCAGCTTGGGAGGTTTCTTCTACGAGCAGTACTTC

D: TRBD1
V: TRBV24-1
size: many
J: TRBJ2-2
CDR3: CATRSDRGAGELFF
DNA: TGTGCCACCAGGTCTGACAGGGGGGCCGGGGAGCTGTTTTTT

D: -
V: TRBV20-1
size: many
J: TRBJ1-1
CDR3: CSARRGSMNTEAFF
DNA: TGCAGTGCTAGACGAGGGAGCATGAACACTGAAGCTTTCTTT

D: -
V: TRBV7-6
size: many
J: TRBJ1-3
CDR3: CASSLGRGDTIYF
DNA: TGTGCCAGCAGCCTGGGGAGGGGCGACACCATATATTTT

D: -
V: TRBV9
size: -
J: TRBJ1-4
CDR3: CASSLGPGAEKLFF
DNA: TGTGCCAGCAGCTTGGGACCTGGGGCGGAAAAACTGTTTTTT

D: TRBD2
V: TRBV11-1
size: many
J: TRBJ2-7
CDR3: CASSLCADYGTSGCGEQYF
DNA: TGTGCCAGCAGCTTATGCGCGGATTACGGGACTAGCGGATGCGGAGAGCAGTACTTC

D: -
V: TRBV27
size: many
J: TRBJ2-3
CDR3: CASSFQGRTDTQYF
DNA: TGTGCCAGCAGTTTCCAGGGTCGGACAGATACGCAGTATTTT

D: TRBD1
V: TRBV9
size: many
J: TRBJ1-1
CDR3: CASSDGQGNTEAFF
DNA: TGTGCCAGCAGCGATGGACAGGGGAACACTGAAGCTTTCTTT

D: -
V: TRBV5-4
size: many
J: TRBJ2-3
CDR3: CASSLAAGSTDTQYF
DNA: TGTGCCAGCAGCTTGGCTGCGGGAAGCACAGATACGCAGTATTTT

D: -
V: TRBV6-4
size: many
J: TRBJ2-6
CDR3: CASSESPGANVLTF
DNA: TGTGCCAGCAGTGAGTCCCCGGGGGCCAACGTCCTGACTTTC

D: -
V: TRBV28
size: many
J: TRBJ1-2
CDR3: CASIGQPYGYTF
DNA: TGTGCCAGCATCGGACAGCCCTATGGCTACACCTTC

D: -
V: TRBV20-1
size: -
J: TRBJ2-3
CDR3: CSARVATQYF
DNA: TGCAGTGCTAGAGTCGCCACACAGTATTTT

D: TRBD1
V: TRBV6-2/TRBV6-3
size: many
J: TRBJ2-5
CDR3: CASSSDRGRETQYF
DNA: TGTGCCAGCAGTTCGGACAGGGGGCGGGAGACCCAGTACTTC

D: -
V: TRBV6-2/TRBV6-3
size: few
J: TRBJ1-1
CDR3: CASSPFWSTEAFF
DNA: TGTGCCAGCAGTCCGTTTTGGAGCACTGAAGCTTTCTTT

D: -
V: TRBV28
size: -
J: TRBJ1-2
CDR3: CASSLRQLYGYTF
DNA: TGTGCCAGCAGTTTGCGGCAGCTATATGGCTACACCTTC

D: -
V: TRBV27
size: many
J: TRBJ2-7
CDR3: CASSPRRSYEQYF
DNA: TGTGCCAGCAGCCCCCGGAGGAGCTACGAGCAGTACTTC

D: TRBD2
V: TRBV20-1
size: -
J: TRBJ2-3
CDR3: CSALTNGLAGGYAQYF
DNA: TGCAGTGCTCTTACTAATGGACTAGCGGGAGGGTATGCGCAGTATTTT

D: TRBD2
V: TRBV20-1
size: -
J: TRBJ2-5
CDR3: CSAREASGRVRETQYF
DNA: TGCAGTGCTAGAGAGGCTAGCGGGAGGGTTAGGGAGACCCAGTACTTC

D: -
V: TRBV27
size: many
J: TRBJ2-5
CDR3: CASSLTAGGAETQYF
DNA: TGTGCCAGCAGTTTAACGGCAGGCGGGGCAGAGACCCAGTACTTC

D: -
V: TRBV27
size: -
J: TRBJ2-7
CDR3: CASSLSIVGSHDQYF
DNA: TGTGCCAGCAGTTTATCGATAGTGGGTAGCCACGATCAGTACTTC

D: -
V: TRBV16
size: -
J: TRBJ2-7
CDR3: CASSQSVGQWAGEQYF
DNA: TGTGCCAGCAGCCAATCTGTCGGGCAGTGGGCAGGTGAGCAGTACTTC

D: TRBD1
V: TRBV10-3
size: few
J: TRBJ1-2
CDR3: CAISGPDRGFIGYTF
DNA: TGTGCCATCAGTGGCCCGGACAGGGGTTTCATCGGCTACACCTTC

D: -
V: TRBV5-5
size: many
J: TRBJ1-1
CDR3: CASSLGWQRSTEAFF
DNA: TGTGCCAGCAGCTTGGGGTGGCAGAGGAGCACTGAAGCTTTCTTT

D: -
V: TRBV28
size: -
J: TRBJ2-1
CDR3: CASSLAAGWAVNEQFF
DNA: TGTGCCAGCAGTTTGGCGGCCGGGTGGGCAGTCAATGAGCAGTTCTTC

D: TRBD1
V: TRBV7-9
size: -
J: TRBJ1-1
CDR3: CASSLSGTGTEAFF
DNA: TGTGCCAGCAGCTTAAGTGGGACAGGAACTGAAGCTTTCTTT

D: -
V: TRBV11-2
size: many
J: TRBJ1-3
CDR3: CASSPEGGNYINTIYF
DNA: TGTGCCAGCAGCCCCGAGGGGGGGAACTATATAAACACCATATATTTT

D: TRBD2
V: TRBV30
size: -
J: TRBJ2-1
CDR3: CAWSVTSGRAIQFF
DNA: TGTGCCTGGAGTGTTACTAGCGGGAGGGCCATCCAGTTCTTC

D: -
V: TRBV6-1
size: many
J: TRBJ1-4
CDR3: CASSSRTLTKVEKLFF
DNA: TGTGCCAGCAGCTCCAGGACCCTAACCAAGGTAGAAAAACTGTTTTTT

D: -
V: TRBV7-2
size: many
J: TRBJ2-1
CDR3: CASSRGPAPDEQFF
DNA: TGTGCCAGCAGCCGAGGACCCGCCCCAGATGAGCAGTTCTTC

D: -
V: TRBV30
size: many
J: TRBJ1-5
CDR3: CAWSVAAGADPQHF
DNA: TGTGCCTGGAGTGTAGCGGCAGGGGCAGATCCCCAGCATTTT

D: TRBD1
V: TRBV6-1
size: many
J: TRBJ2-7
CDR3: CASSPTGTGYYEQYF
DNA: TGTGCCAGCAGCCCGACCGGGACAGGGTACTACGAGCAGTACTTC

D: TRBD1
V: TRBV28
size: many
J: TRBJ2-5
CDR3: CASTGTGGAETQYF
DNA: TGTGCCAGCACAGGGACAGGGGGCGCCGAGACCCAGTACTTC

D: TRBD1
V: TRBV19
size: many
J: TRBJ2-3
CDR3: CASISSPDREEDTQYF
DNA: TGTGCCAGTATTAGTAGTCCGGACAGGGAAGAGGATACGCAGTATTTT